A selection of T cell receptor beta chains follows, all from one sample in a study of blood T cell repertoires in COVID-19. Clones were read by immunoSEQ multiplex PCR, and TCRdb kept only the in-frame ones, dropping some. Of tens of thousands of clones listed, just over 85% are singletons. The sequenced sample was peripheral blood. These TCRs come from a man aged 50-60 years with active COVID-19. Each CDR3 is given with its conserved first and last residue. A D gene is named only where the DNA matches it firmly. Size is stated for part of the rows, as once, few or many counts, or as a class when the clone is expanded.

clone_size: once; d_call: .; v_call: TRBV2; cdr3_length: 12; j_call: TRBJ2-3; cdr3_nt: TGTGCCAGCAACGGGTACGCAGATACGCAGTATTTT; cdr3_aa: CASNGYADTQYF
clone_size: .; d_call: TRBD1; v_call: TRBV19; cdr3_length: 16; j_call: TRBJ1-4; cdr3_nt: TGTGCCAGTAGTATAGGGAGACAGGGGATTGGTGAAAAACTGTTTTTT; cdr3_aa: CASSIGRQGIGEKLFF
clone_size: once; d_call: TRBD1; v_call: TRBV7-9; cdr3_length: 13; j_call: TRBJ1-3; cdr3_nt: TGTGCCAGTGAGGGACAGGGAGGAAACACCATATATTTT; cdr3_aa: CASEGQGGNTIYF
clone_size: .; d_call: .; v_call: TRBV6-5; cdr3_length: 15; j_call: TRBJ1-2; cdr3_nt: TGTGCCAGCAGTCTTCGGACAGTCGACCTCCGTGGCTACACCTTC; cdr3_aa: CASSLRTVDLRGYTF
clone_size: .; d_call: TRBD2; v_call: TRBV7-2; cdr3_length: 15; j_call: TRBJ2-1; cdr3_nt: TGTGCCAGCAGCTCGGGACTAGCGGGAGCGGGTGAGCAGTTCTTC; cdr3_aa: CASSSGLAGAGEQFF
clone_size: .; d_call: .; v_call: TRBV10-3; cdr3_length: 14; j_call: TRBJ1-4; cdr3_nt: TGTGCCATCAGCCATCCCGGGGATAATGAAAAACTGTTTTTT; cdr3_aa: CAISHPGDNEKLFF
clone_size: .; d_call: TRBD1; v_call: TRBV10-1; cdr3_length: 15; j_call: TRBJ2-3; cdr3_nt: TGCGCCAGCAGTGAGCTGGGGACAGGGGAGGATACGCAGTATTTT; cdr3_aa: CASSELGTGEDTQYF
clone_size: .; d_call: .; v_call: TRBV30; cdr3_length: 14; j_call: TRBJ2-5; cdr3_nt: TGTGCCTGGGATCGACTGGGGGGCCAAGAGACCCAGTACTTC; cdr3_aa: CAWDRLGGQETQYF
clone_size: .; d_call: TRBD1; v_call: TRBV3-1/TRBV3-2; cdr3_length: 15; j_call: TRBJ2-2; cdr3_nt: TGTGCCAGCAGCTTGAAGGGGGCGCTAATCGGGGAGCTGTTTTTT; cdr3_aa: CASSLKGALIGELFF
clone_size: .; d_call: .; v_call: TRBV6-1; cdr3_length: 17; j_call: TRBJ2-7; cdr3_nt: TGTGCCAGCAGTGAAGCGCGAGGCGGGGTCCGCTCCTACGAGCAGTACTTC; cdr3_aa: CASSEARGGVRSYEQYF
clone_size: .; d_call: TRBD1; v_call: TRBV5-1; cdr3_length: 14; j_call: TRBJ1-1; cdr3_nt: TGCGCCAGCAGCGTGGGACAGACGGGCAGTGAAGCTTTCTTT; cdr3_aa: CASSVGQTGSEAFF
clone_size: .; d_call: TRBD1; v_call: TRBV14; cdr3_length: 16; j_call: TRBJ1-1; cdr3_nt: TGTGCCAGCAGCCCATACAGGGGGTGGGCCGACACTGAAGCTTTCTTT; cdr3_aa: CASSPYRGWADTEAFF
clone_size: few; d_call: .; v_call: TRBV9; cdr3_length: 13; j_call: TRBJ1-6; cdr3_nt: TGTGCCAGCAGCGAGGGGGAAAGGTCACCCCTCCACTTT; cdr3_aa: CASSEGERSPLHF
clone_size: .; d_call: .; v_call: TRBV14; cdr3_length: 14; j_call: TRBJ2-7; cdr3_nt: TGTGCCAGCAGCCAAGCGAGGGCCGGAGGGGAGCAGTACTTC; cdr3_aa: CASSQARAGGEQYF
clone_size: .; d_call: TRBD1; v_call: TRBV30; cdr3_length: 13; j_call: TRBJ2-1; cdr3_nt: TGTGCCTGGAGCCGGACAGGGTACAATGAGCAGTTCTTC; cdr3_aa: CAWSRTGYNEQFF
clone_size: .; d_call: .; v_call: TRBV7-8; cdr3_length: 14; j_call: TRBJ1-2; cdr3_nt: TGTGCCAGCAGCTTACAGGGCACTGACTATGGCTACACCTTC; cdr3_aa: CASSLQGTDYGYTF
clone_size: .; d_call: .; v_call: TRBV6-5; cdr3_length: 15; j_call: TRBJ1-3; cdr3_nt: TGTGCCAGCAGCCCCGGTTCTCACTCTGGAAACACCATATATTTT; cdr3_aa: CASSPGSHSGNTIYF
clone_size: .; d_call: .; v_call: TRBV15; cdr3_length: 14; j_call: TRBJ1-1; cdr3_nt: TGTGCCACCAGCAGAGGACAGGTGGATGATGAAGCTTTCTTT; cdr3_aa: CATSRGQVDDEAFF
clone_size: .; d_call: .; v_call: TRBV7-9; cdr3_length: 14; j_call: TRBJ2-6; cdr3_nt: TGTGCCAGCAGCTCTTATCGTGGGGCCAACGTCCTGACTTTC; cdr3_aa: CASSSYRGANVLTF
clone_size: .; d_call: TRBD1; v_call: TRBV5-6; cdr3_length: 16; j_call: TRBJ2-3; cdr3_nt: TGTGCCAGCAGCTTGGGACCACCTGACAGGGGAGATACGCAGTATTTT; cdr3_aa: CASSLGPPDRGDTQYF
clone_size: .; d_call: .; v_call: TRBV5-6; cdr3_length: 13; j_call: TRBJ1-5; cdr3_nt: TGTGCCAGCAGCTTGGTAGGCAATCAGCCCCAGCATTTT; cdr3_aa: CASSLVGNQPQHF
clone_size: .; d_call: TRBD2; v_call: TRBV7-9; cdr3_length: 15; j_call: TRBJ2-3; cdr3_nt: TGTGCCAGCAGCTTAGGCGGGAGTATCGGGGATACGCAGTATTTT; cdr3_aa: CASSLGGSIGDTQYF
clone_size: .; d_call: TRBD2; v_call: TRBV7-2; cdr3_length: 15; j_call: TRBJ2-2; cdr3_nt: TGTGCCAGCAGCTTAGATAGCGGGGACACCGGGGAGCTGTTTTTT; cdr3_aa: CASSLDSGDTGELFF
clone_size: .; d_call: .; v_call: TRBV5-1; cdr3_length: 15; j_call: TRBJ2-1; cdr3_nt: TGCGCCAGCAGCTTAAATTCGGCTAGCTACAATGAGCAGTTCTTC; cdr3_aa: CASSLNSASYNEQFF
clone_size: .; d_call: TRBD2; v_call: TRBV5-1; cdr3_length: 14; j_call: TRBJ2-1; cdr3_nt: TGCGCCAGCAGGGAGAGCGGGAGCGGCAATGAGCAGTTCTTC; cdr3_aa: CASRESGSGNEQFF
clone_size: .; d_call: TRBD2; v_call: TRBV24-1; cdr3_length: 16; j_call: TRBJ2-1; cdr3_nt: TGTGCCACCAGTGATCCCGGAGGCGCGGGAGGCAATGAGCAGTTCTTC; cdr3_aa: CATSDPGGAGGNEQFF
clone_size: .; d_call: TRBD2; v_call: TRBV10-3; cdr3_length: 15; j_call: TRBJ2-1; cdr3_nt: TGTGCCATCAGTCCCCCCGGCGGGAGCTACAATGAGCAGTTCTTC; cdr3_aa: CAISPPGGSYNEQFF
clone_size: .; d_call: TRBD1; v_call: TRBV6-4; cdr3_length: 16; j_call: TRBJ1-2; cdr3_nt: TGTGCCAGCAGTGTTGTCCATGGACAGGGGTTCTATGGCTACACCTTC; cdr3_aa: CASSVVHGQGFYGYTF
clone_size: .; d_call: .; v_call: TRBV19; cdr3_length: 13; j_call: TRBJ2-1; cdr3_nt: TGTGCCAGTAGCCCCAGGGCGGGGCTTGAGCAGTTCTTC; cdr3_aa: CASSPRAGLEQFF
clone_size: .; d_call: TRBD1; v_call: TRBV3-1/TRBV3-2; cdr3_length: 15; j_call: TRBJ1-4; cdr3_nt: TGTGCCAGCAGCCATTCCGCGACAGGGAATGAAAAACTGTTTTTT; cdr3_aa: CASSHSATGNEKLFF
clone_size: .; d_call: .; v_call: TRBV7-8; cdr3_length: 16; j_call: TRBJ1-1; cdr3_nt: TGTGCCAGCAGCTTAAGTACAGGGTACGGGAACACTGAAGCTTTCTTT; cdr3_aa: CASSLSTGYGNTEAFF
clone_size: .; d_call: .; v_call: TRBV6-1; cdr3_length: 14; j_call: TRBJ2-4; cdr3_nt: TGTGCCAGCAGTGAAGCGTTACAGGGTGAATCTCAGTACTTC; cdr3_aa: CASSEALQGESQYF
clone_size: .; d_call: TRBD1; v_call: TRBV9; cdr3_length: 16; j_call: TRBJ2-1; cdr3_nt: TGTGCCAGCAGCTACTTAGACAGGGGGAACCTCAATGAGCAGTTCTTC; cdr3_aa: CASSYLDRGNLNEQFF
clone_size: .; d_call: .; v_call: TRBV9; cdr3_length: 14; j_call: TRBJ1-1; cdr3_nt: TGTGCCAGCAGCCCCCAGGCATCACCTGGTGAAGCTTTCTTT; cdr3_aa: CASSPQASPGEAFF
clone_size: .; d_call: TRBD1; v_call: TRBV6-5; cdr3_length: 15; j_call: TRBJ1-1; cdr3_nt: TGTGCCAGCAGTCAGAGGACAGGGGAGTGGACTGAAGCTTTCTTT; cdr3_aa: CASSQRTGEWTEAFF
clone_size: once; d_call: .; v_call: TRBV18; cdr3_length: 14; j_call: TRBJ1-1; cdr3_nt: TGTGCCAGCTCCCGCGGGGAGATGAACACTGAAGCTTTCTTT; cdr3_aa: CASSRGEMNTEAFF
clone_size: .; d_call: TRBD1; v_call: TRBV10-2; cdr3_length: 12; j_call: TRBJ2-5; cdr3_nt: TGCGCCAGCAGCGGGACAGCGGCGACCCAGTACTTC; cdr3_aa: CASSGTAATQYF
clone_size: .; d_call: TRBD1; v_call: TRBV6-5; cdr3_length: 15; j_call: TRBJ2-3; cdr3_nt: TGTGCCAGCGTCCCGGGACAGGGGGCCACAGATACGCAGTATTTT; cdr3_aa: CASVPGQGATDTQYF
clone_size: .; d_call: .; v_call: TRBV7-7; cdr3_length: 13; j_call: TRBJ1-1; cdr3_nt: TGTGCCAGCAGCGTCAGGGAGAACACTGAAGCTTTCTTT; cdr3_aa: CASSVRENTEAFF
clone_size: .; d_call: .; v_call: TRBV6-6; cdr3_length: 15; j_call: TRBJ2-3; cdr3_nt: TGTGCCAGCAGCTTACTCACGACAGGCCAAGATACGCAGTATTTT; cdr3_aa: CASSLLTTGQDTQYF
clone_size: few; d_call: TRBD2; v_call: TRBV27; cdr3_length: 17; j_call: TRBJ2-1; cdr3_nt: TGTGCCAGCAGTCCCCCGACTAGCAGTACCTTGGGGATTGAGCAGTTCTTC; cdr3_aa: CASSPPTSSTLGIEQFF
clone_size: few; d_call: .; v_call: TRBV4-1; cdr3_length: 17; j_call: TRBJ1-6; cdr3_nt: TGCGCCAGCAGCCATCTACAGGGCATCACCTATAATTCACCCCTCCACTTT; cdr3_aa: CASSHLQGITYNSPLHF
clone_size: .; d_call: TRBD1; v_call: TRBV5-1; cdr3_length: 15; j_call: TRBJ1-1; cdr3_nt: TGCGCCAGCAGCCCTGAGGGACAGCTAACTACTGAAGCTTTCTTT; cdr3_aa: CASSPEGQLTTEAFF
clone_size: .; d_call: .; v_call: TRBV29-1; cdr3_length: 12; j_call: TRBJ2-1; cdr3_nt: TGCAGCGTTCAGGCGAGGGCCAATGAGCAGTTCTTC; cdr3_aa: CSVQARANEQFF
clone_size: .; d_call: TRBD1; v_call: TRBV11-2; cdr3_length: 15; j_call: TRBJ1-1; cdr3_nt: TGTGCCAGCAGCTTGGAAAGGGGGCTGGACACTGAAGCTTTCTTT; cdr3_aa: CASSLERGLDTEAFF
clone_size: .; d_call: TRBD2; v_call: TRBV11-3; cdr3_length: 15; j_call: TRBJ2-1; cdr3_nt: TGTGCCAGCAGCTTGGGTCTAGCGGGGGGGAATGAGCAGTTCTTC; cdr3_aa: CASSLGLAGGNEQFF
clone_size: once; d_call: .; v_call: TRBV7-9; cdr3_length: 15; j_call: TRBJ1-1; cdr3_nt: TGTGCCAGCAGCGTAGGAGGGGGGGAGACCGATGAAGCTTTCTTT; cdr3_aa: CASSVGGGETDEAFF
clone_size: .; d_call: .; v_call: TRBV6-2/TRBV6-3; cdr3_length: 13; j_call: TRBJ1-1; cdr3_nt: TGTGCCAGCAGCCGTACAGCGAACACTGAAGCTTTCTTT; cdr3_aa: CASSRTANTEAFF
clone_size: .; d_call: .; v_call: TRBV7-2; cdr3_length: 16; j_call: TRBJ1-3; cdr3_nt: TGTGCCAGCAGCTTAGCGGGGGGGTACTCTGGAAACACCATATATTTT; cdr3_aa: CASSLAGGYSGNTIYF
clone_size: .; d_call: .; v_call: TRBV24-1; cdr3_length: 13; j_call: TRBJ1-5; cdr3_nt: TGTGCCACCAGTGATTTTAGGGGTCAGCCCCAGCATTTT; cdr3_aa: CATSDFRGQPQHF